The TCR beta chain described here comes from a study of beta chain features in type 1 diabetes. V was pared by 5 bases and J by 0 bases, with 7 bases of the junction left unmatched. Germline values: CDR1 SEHNR, CDR2 FQNEAQ (reference sequence). The CDR3 has 17 residues. Cells sorted by CD45RO/CCR7/CD25/CD127/CD95/CD27 comprised CD4+ naive, central memory, regulatory and stem cell-like memory cells. Every sorted population was more than 98% pure. cDNA synthesis used the whole RNA isolate, giving expressed TCRB sequences. Repertoires were generated with immunoSEQ multiplex PCR, while TCRdb's copy carries only in-frame clones and drops some. Of 130,000 to 150,000 clones listed, around 7% are singletons.

This clonotype originated in a woman in her 30s in good health. Material for sequencing was central memory CD4+ T cells from blood. The chain is built from TRBV7-9 and TRBJ2-3, with TRBD2 matching 11 bases. The CDR3: CASSRGTSGLSTDTQYF. As DNA, the CDR3 is TGTGCCAGCAGCAGGGGGACTAGCGGCCTTAGCACAGATACGCAGTATTTT.